This TCR beta chain originates from a study of shared clonotypes between healthy human individuals. For sorted subsets, 150 to 200 ng DNA per replicate equaled 33,000 or so T cell genomes. Using immunoSEQ multiplex PCR, the repertoire was profiled, and TCRdb retains in-frame clones only, with some absent. This sample has some 1,600,000 clones, with 95% to 99% found just once. Donors had no recently reported acute infections or vaccinations and were HIV-negative. The receptor was isolated from a man aged 30 to 45 in good health. Material for sequencing was naive CD4+ T cells sorted from blood. Subset given: CD45RA+ positively selected.

The chain's CDR3 is CASSLGTGASNTYEQYF. The DNA of the CDR3 is TGTGCCAGCAGCTTGGGAACTGGGGCTAGCAACACCTACGAGCAGTACTTC. This chain uses TRBV11-1 with TRBJ2-7, with D tentatively TRBD1 or TRBD2 (5 bases each). The CDR3 extends over 17 amino acids. Trimming removed 3 bases at V and 2 bases at J, with 20 bases between. Germline loops: CDR1 SGHAT, CDR2 FQDESV (reference sequence).